The clone carrying this T cell receptor (beta chain) was observed a handful of times. V shed 4 bases and J 2 bases; nucleotides not matched to a gene: 5. The CDR3 length is 14 residues. The germline gives CDR1 LGHDT, CDR2 YNNKEL (reference sequence). TCRdb reprocessed the RT-PCR reads via MiXCR and lists one record per CDR3 protein. The repertoire holds hundreds of thousands of distinct CDR3 sequences, with 14% as singletons. The sequence came from a female donor in good health, serving as a healthy control. Source material: memory CD4+ T cells from blood. The V call is TRBV3-1, the J call TRBJ2-7; 7 nucleotides match TRBD1. The CDR3 loop is CASSLNRGAYEQYF. The CDR3 DNA reads as TGTGCCAGCAGCCTCAACAGGGGCGCCTACGAGCAGTACTTC.